Listed here are 9 T cell receptor beta chains from one sample, sequenced in a study of shared clonotypes between healthy human individuals. Method: immunoSEQ multiplex PCR; TCRdb's copy keeps in-frame clones and lacks some. The data contain millions of clones, just under 95% of them singletons. As defined, naive CD8 cells were CD45RO-negative and positively selected for CCR7, with terminally differentiated effector memory CD45RA+ cells excluded. Sequenced: naive CD8+ T cells sorted from blood. Source of these receptors: a man between 18 and 29 years old in good health.

The rearrangement joins TRBV5-6 to TRBJ2-7; 11 nucleotides line up with TRBD1. Germline CDR1 reads SGHDT; CDR2 reads YYEEEE. The CDR3 is 16 residues long. V trimming: 0 bases; J trimming: 1 base; junction bases outside the gene matches: 3. The DNA of the CDR3 is TGTGCCAGCAGCTTGGCAGGGACAGGGGGGTCCTACGAGCAGTACTTC. Its translation is CASSLAGTGGSYEQYF.

The V call is TRBV9, the J call TRBJ2-3; D is perhaps TRBD1 or TRBD2 (5 bases each). The CDR3 loop spans 14 amino acids. V was pared by 5 bases and J by 1 base, with 11 bases between. Germline CDR1 is SGDLS and CDR2 is YYNGEE. Here the CDR3 reads CASRGDDRTDTQYF. The CDR3 region has the DNA TGTGCCAGCAGGGGGGACGACCGCACAGATACGCAGTATTTT.

The chain has TRBV10-3 and TRBJ2-5; D may be TRBD1 (6 bases). This CDR3 is 12 amino acids long. Trimming stripped 6 bases from V and 3 bases from J, with 8 bases between. Looked up from germline, CDR1 is ENHRY and CDR2 is SYGVKD. The CDR3 is CAISWDKETQYF. CDR3 DNA sequence: TGTGCCATCAGCTGGGACAAAGAGACCCAGTACTTC.

J is TRBJ1-2 and V is TRBV29-1, with a weak D call TRBD1 (6 bases). The V end lost 0 bases, the J end lost 7 bases, and 15 bases lay between the germline ends. Germline V CDR1 and CDR2: SQVTM, ANQGSEA. CDR3 length equals 14 residues. CDR3 sequence reads: CSVEDQEGDGGYTF. The CDR3 bases are TGCAGCGTTGAAGATCAGGAGGGGGACGGTGGCTACACCTTC. Looking up the rest from reference TRBV29-1 and TRBJ1-2 gives the full variable domain: SAVISQKPSRDICQRGTSLTIQCQVDSQVTMMFWYRQQPGQSLTLIATANQGSEATYESGFVIDKFPISRPNLTFSTLTVSNMSPEDSSIYLCSVEDQEGDGGYTFGSGTRLTVV.

This chain joins TRBV2 and TRBJ2-7; D ambiguous. The CDR3 sequence is 13 residues long. The germline gives CDR1 SNHLY, CDR2 FYNNEI. The V end was cut by 6 bases, the J end by 4 bases, with 13 bases between. CDR3 in amino acids: CASRGANFYEQYF. The CDR3 coding sequence is TGTGCCAGCAGAGGCGCAAATTTTTACGAGCAGTACTTC.

The gene calls are TRBV27 and TRBJ2-7, with D perhaps matching TRBD2 (5 bases). Deletions cut 3 bases from V and 0 bases from J, with 18 bases between. Germline CDR1 reads MNHEY; CDR2 reads SMNVEV (reference sequence). The CDR3 is 17 amino acids. The CDR3 DNA follows: TGTGCCAGCAGTTTTATTGACCCACTAGGGAGCTCCTACGAGCAGTACTTC. Translating it yields CASSFIDPLGSSYEQYF.

The chain recombines TRBV11-2 with TRBJ1-1; no clear D. Deletions cut 3 bases from V and 0 bases from J, with 11 bases between. This CDR3 is built from 15 residues. The V gene's germline CDR1 is SGHAT and CDR2 FQNNGV. This CDR3 reads CASSFGGHLNTEAFF. CDR3 nucleotide sequence: TGTGCCAGCAGCTTCGGAGGGCACCTGAACACTGAAGCTTTCTTT.

V gene TRBV7-9 combines with J gene TRBJ2-3, with 10 bases aligning to TRBD2. V lost 6 bases and J lost 1; bases outside the gene matches: 4. This CDR3 region has 15 residues. The germline V gene encodes CDR1 SEHNR and CDR2 FQNEAQ (reference sequence). The CDR3 nucleotides read TGTGCCAGCAGATTCGGGACTAGCGGCACAGATACGCAGTATTTT. Residues: CASRFGTSGTDTQYF.

This sequence joins TRBV6-5 and TRBJ2-1; maybe TRBD1 (6 bases). Germline V gene lookup returns CDR1 MNHEY and CDR2 SVGAGI. The CDR3 has 14 amino acids. Trimming took 4 bases from V and 0 from J, leaving 7 bases between them. The CDR3 reads CASSWDTSYNEQFF. The CDR3 DNA sequence: TGTGCCAGCAGTTGGGACACCTCCTACAATGAGCAGTTCTTC.